A single sample is the source of the 8 T cell receptor beta chains below, sequenced in a study of blood T cell repertoires in COVID-19. The data were produced by immunoSEQ multiplex PCR, yet TCRdb's version contains in-frame clones alone and is incomplete. The table has 88,000 or so clones, 80% to 90% seen once. Sequenced sample: peripheral blood. The receptors shown here come from a man aged 55 to 69 with acute or convalescent COVID-19.

The chain carries TRBV7-6 and TRBJ2-7; 9 bases are a match to TRBD2. CDR3 length equals 17 residues. Per the germline V gene, CDR1 is SGHVS and CDR2 is FNYEAQ. V was clipped by 1 base and J by 3 bases; unmatched bases: 10. The DNA for the CDR3 is TGTGCCAGCAGCTTAGTGGTTAGCGGGAGTAGGTTCTACGAGCAGTACTTC. It is translated as CASSLVVSGSRFYEQYF.

A single count supports this clone. V is TRBV19 and J is TRBJ2-6; D might be TRBD1 (5 bases). The CDR3 is made up of 16 amino acids. Germline loops: CDR1 LNHDA, CDR2 SQIVND (reference sequence). Trimming took off 2 bases at V and 2 bases at J, with 10 bases between the two ends. The CDR3 DNA sequence: TGTGCCAGTAGTATAAACCAGGGAACTGGGGCCAACGTCCTGACTTTC. This translates into CASSINQGTGANVLTF.

This chain links TRBV11-2 with TRBJ2-5; maybe TRBD2 (6 bases). Trimming pared 5 bases from V and 5 bases from J, leaving 18 bases between. Germline V gene lookup returns CDR1 SGHAT and CDR2 FQNNGV. CDR3 length: 15 amino acids. CDR3 sequence reads: CASSLRGGTWETQYF. Here the CDR3 DNA reads TGTGCCAGCAGCCTGAGGGGCGGGACTTGGGAGACCCAGTACTTC.

The chain carries TRBV2 and TRBJ1-3, with a tentative D call TRBD1 (5 bases). V was clipped by 4 bases and J by 4 bases, with 8 bases between them. In germline, CDR1 is SNHLY, CDR2 FYNNEI. The CDR3 sequence is 13 residues long. For the CDR3, the DNA is TGTGCCAGCAGTGCAGGGTCGGGAAACACCATATATTTT. It translates to CASSAGSGNTIYF.

The chain combines TRBV2 with TRBJ2-3; 7 bases agree with TRBD2. J gave up 1 base and V 2 bases, and 3 bases lay outside the gene matches. Looked up from germline, CDR1 is SNHLY and CDR2 is FYNNEI. The CDR3 sequence is 15 residues long. The CDR3 DNA reads TGTGCCAGCAGTGAACGGGGGGTTGGCACAGATACGCAGTATTTT. Protein sequence: CASSERGVGTDTQYF.

The rearrangement links TRBV28 to TRBJ2-3; D remains unclear. Trimming removed 5 bases at V and 1 base at J, with 7 bases between. Germline V gene sequence: CDR1 MDHEN, CDR2 SYDVKM. The length of the CDR3 is 13 residues. CDR3 in DNA: TGTGCCAGCAGTGGCCTGGGCACAGATACGCAGTATTTT. Protein product: CASSGLGTDTQYF.

This clone was found once. The chain couples TRBV7-3 to TRBJ2-3; D is unclear. CDR1 and CDR2 from the germline V gene are SGHTA and FQGTGA. The CDR3 is made up of 12 amino acids. Between the trimmed V and J ends, which lost 0 bases and 5 bases, there was a span of 3 bases. CDR3 in amino acids: CASSLTGDTQYF. The CDR3 DNA follows: TGTGCCAGCAGCTTAACCGGAGATACGCAGTATTTT.

There are a few counts of this clone. CDR3 DNA sequence: TGTGCCAGCAAAATTGGGCTGACAGTCGGAAACACCATATATTTT. Its protein is CASKIGLTVGNTIYF. V usage is TRBV5-6 and J usage is TRBJ1-3, with TRBD1 as a possible D gene (5 bases). Trimming stripped 6 bases from V and 4 bases from J, with 17 bases between. CDR1 and CDR2 from the germline V gene are SGHDT and YYEEEE. CDR3 length: 15 amino acids.